The T cell receptor beta chain under discussion was sequenced for a study of cytomegalovirus exposure and HLA in healthy donors. Primers for the PCR totalled 60 Vbeta and 13 Jbeta. The protocol was immunoSEQ multiplex PCR, while the TCRdb copy is restricted to in-frame clones and leaves out a portion. The table includes 110,000 to 150,000 clones, roughly four fifths detected once. The V end was cut by 1 base, the J end by 0 bases, with 13 bases between. Germline V gene lookup returns CDR1 LGHNA and CDR2 YNFKEQ. The CDR3 length is 17 residues. Study findings and constraints: Among TCR beta chains, those listed as cytomegalovirus-associated numbered about 160. Sequencing likely caused a cluster of highly shared sequence variants. Researchers had no immune exposure information except CMV serostatus available. For TCR beta chains, V- and J-gene trimming was later linked to a missense DCLRE1C variant.

To note about this clone: What it binds is unknown.

Sequencing input: PBMCs. The chain uses TRBV4-2 and TRBJ2-1; D may be TRBD2 (6 bases). This receptor was identified in a young man in good health and CMV-seropositive. The CDR3 DNA is TGTGCCAGCAGCCAAGGGCAGGCGGGGAGCTCCTACAATGAGCAGTTCTTC. It is translated as CASSQGQAGSSYNEQFF.